The clone carrying this T cell receptor (beta chain) was seen many times. Its antigen is unidentified. This entry belongs to a study of T cell repertoires in cytomegalovirus infection. About the study: TCR beta signatures that were public indicated CMV infection and matching HLA type.

TCRdb independently ran MiXCR on the reads; one entry per CDR3 protein. The top ten clones hold around 12% of a sample with around 330,000 distinct CDR3 sequences, roughly 15% of them seen once. General observations from the study: CMV carriers having the relevant HLA were flagged by cumulative public TCR beta family frequency. CMV-specific HLA-C-restricted TCR beta clonotypes dominated the ex vivo response.

The CDR3 covers 11 residues. Trimming left V 5 bases short and J 1 base short, with 2 bases between. Germline V CDR1 and CDR2: SEHNR, FQNEAQ (reference sequence). The sample taken for sequencing was PBMCs. This receptor was obtained from a human donor in good health (CMV status not recorded). Some clones in this sample may be carry-over from other donors' samples. The rearrangement links TRBV7-9 to TRBJ1-1; D remains unclear. CDR3 nucleotide sequence: TGTGCCAGCAGCAAGAACACTGAAGCTTTCTTT. This encodes CASSKNTEAFF.